These T cell receptor beta chains were read from a single sample in a study of blood T cell repertoires in COVID-19. Using immunoSEQ multiplex PCR, the repertoire was profiled, and TCRdb retains in-frame clones only, with some absent. This repertoire shows 300,000 to 350,000 clones, approximately 86% found once; its top ten account for roughly 8.9%. The sequenced sample was peripheral blood. These receptors originate from a man aged 25 to 40 with COVID-19, enrolled during active disease. Each CDR3 is given with its conserved first and last residue. Each record gives: clone size, V gene, J gene, D gene, CDR3 protein, CDR3 DNA. D genes are given only for firm matches. Clone size is given for some rows only: seen once, a few or many times, or a class if the clone is expanded.

>NA|TRBV11-2|TRBJ2-1|NA
CASSLAGGIYNEQFF
TGTGCCAGCAGCTTAGCGGGGGGCATCTACAATGAGCAGTTCTTC
>NA|TRBV28|TRBJ1-3|NA
CASSPGHLGSGNTIYF
TGTGCCAGCAGTCCGGGACATCTGGGCTCTGGAAACACCATATATTTT
>NA|TRBV7-3|TRBJ1-6|TRBD1
CASSSGQGGHNSPLHF
TGTGCCAGCAGCTCGGGACAGGGTGGCCATAATTCACCCCTCCACTTT
>NA|TRBV9|TRBJ1-2|TRBD1
CASSPRTGYGYTF
TGTGCCAGCAGCCCCCGGACAGGCTATGGCTACACCTTC
>NA|TRBV27|TRBJ1-5|NA
CASSLDSPNQPQHF
TGTGCCAGCAGTTTGGACAGTCCGAATCAGCCCCAGCATTTT
>once|TRBV6-1|TRBJ2-7|NA
CASSDPGHLKHEQYF
TGTGCCAGTAGTGATCCGGGACACCTTAAGCACGAGCAGTACTTC
>NA|TRBV7-2|TRBJ2-2|NA
CASSFGSSQAGELFF
TGTGCCAGCAGCTTCGGGTCCAGTCAAGCCGGGGAGCTGTTTTTT
>NA|TRBV27|TRBJ2-7|NA
CASSLILGRAYEQYF
TGTGCCAGCAGTTTAATATTGGGCAGAGCCTACGAGCAGTACTTC
>few|TRBV11-1|TRBJ2-7|NA
CASSPTTDPYEQYF
TGTGCCAGCAGCCCGACGACAGACCCTTACGAGCAGTACTTC
>NA|TRBV7-3|TRBJ2-1|TRBD2
CASSLIAGGLPSSYNEQFF
TGTGCCAGCAGCTTAATAGCGGGGGGGCTCCCCAGCTCCTACAATGAGCAGTTCTTC
>NA|TRBV5-8|TRBJ1-6|NA
CASSLVGGNSPLHF
TGTGCCAGCAGCTTGGTGGGGGGGAATTCACCCCTCCACTTT
>NA|TRBV5-4|TRBJ2-1|NA
CASSLGGPSSYNEQFF
TGTGCCAGCAGCTTGGGTGGTCCGAGCTCCTACAATGAGCAGTTCTTC
>NA|TRBV18|TRBJ1-3|NA
CASSPFIRDNSGNTIYF
TGTGCCAGCTCACCCTTTATCCGGGACAACTCTGGAAACACCATATATTTT
>NA|TRBV28|TRBJ2-2|NA
CASSLSGFQDFTGELFF
TGTGCCAGCAGTTTAAGCGGGTTCCAGGACTTCACCGGGGAGCTGTTTTTT
>NA|TRBV28|TRBJ1-5|TRBD1
CASSSGQGIQPQHF
TGTGCCAGCAGTTCGGGACAGGGCATTCAGCCCCAGCATTTT
>NA|TRBV2|TRBJ2-7|TRBD2
CASSVPAAGGAQPSYEQYF
TGTGCCAGCAGTGTCCCCGCAGCGGGAGGGGCGCAACCTTCCTACGAGCAGTACTTC
>NA|TRBV5-5|TRBJ1-1|TRBD1
CASSLQGAGTEAFF
TGTGCCAGCAGCTTGCAGGGGGCGGGGACTGAAGCTTTCTTT
>NA|TRBV7-2|TRBJ1-2|NA
CASSLGGRDYGYTF
TGTGCCAGCAGCTTAGGGGGGCGGGACTATGGCTACACCTTC
>once|TRBV5-6|TRBJ2-3|TRBD2
CASSLRASGGATDTQYF
TGTGCCAGCAGCTTGCGTGCGAGCGGGGGGGCCACAGATACGCAGTATTTT
>NA|TRBV7-9|TRBJ2-1|NA
CASSPRQGLASEQFF
TGTGCCAGCAGCCCGCGGCAGGGGCTAGCTAGTGAGCAGTTCTTC
>NA|TRBV6-2/TRBV6-3|TRBJ2-3|NA
CASSVASVRDTQYF
TGTGCCAGCAGTGTGGCTAGCGTAAGAGATACGCAGTATTTT
>NA|TRBV15|TRBJ1-2|TRBD1
CATSSALQGRRLGYTF
TGTGCCACCAGCAGCGCCTTACAGGGGAGGCGACTTGGCTACACCTTC
>once|TRBV15|TRBJ2-1|NA
CATSGRNEQFF
TGTGCCACCAGCGGGCGAAATGAGCAGTTCTTC
>NA|TRBV29-1|TRBJ1-2|TRBD1
CSVETGEDYGYTF
TGCAGCGTTGAAACAGGGGAGGACTATGGCTACACCTTC
>NA|TRBV6-2/TRBV6-3|TRBJ2-6|TRBD1
CASSFRTGDSYSGANVLTF
TGTGCCAGCAGTTTCCGGACAGGGGATTCCTACTCTGGGGCCAACGTCCTGACTTTC
>NA|TRBV2|TRBJ2-7|NA
CASSEEPSWLSYEQYF
TGTGCCAGCAGTGAAGAACCGTCTTGGCTCTCCTACGAGCAGTACTTC
>NA|TRBV7-9|TRBJ1-5|TRBD1
CASSHTGQESNQPQHF
TGTGCCAGCAGCCATACAGGACAGGAGAGCAATCAGCCCCAGCATTTT
>NA|TRBV19|TRBJ1-3|TRBD1
CASSTYGQGVTGNTIYF
TGTGCCAGTAGTACTTACGGACAGGGGGTCACTGGAAACACCATATATTTT
>NA|TRBV2|TRBJ1-1|TRBD1
CASSQQGRSTEAFF
TGTGCCAGCAGCCAACAGGGGAGGAGCACTGAAGCTTTCTTT
>NA|TRBV29-1|TRBJ1-2|NA
CSSDVGDNRGYTF
TGCAGCTCCGACGTAGGGGACAACCGGGGCTACACCTTC
>NA|TRBV18|TRBJ2-1|NA
CASSPSRDNEQFF
TGTGCCAGCTCACCAAGCAGGGATAATGAGCAGTTCTTC
>NA|TRBV2|TRBJ2-5|TRBD1
CASSKRIRGQETQYF
TGTGCCAGCAGCAAACGGATCAGGGGGCAAGAGACCCAGTACTTC
>few|TRBV9|TRBJ1-5|NA
CASSVAGDSNQPQHF
TGTGCCAGCAGCGTAGCAGGGGATAGCAATCAGCCCCAGCATTTT
>NA|TRBV5-1|TRBJ2-7|NA
CASLGTPGSGSEQYF
TGCGCCAGCCTGGGTACGCCTGGGAGCGGTTCGGAGCAGTACTTC
>few|TRBV18|TRBJ2-1|NA
CASSPFSDDEQFF
TGTGCCAGCTCACCGTTTAGCGATGATGAGCAGTTCTTC
>NA|TRBV4-3|TRBJ1-1|NA
CASSRQTGYTEAFF
TGCGCCAGCAGCCGCCAGACAGGATACACTGAAGCTTTCTTT
>NA|TRBV18|TRBJ1-2|NA
CASSPMDSDGYTF
TGTGCCAGCTCACCGATGGACAGCGATGGCTACACCTTC
>NA|TRBV11-2|TRBJ2-1|TRBD2
CASSFGEGGYNEQFF
TGTGCCAGCAGCTTCGGGGAGGGTGGCTACAATGAGCAGTTCTTC
>NA|TRBV5-1|TRBJ1-2|NA
CASSLEPGGYTF
TGCGCCAGCAGCTTGGAGCCAGGGGGCTACACCTTC
>NA|TRBV21-1|TRBJ2-3|NA
CASTRVKGVRIFADTQYF
TGTGCCAGCACCCGAGTGAAAGGGGTTCGTATTTTTGCAGATACGCAGTATTTT
>NA|TRBV5-1|TRBJ2-7|NA
CASSLGARAGYEQYF
TGCGCCAGCAGCTTGGGTGCGAGGGCGGGCTACGAGCAGTACTTC
>NA|TRBV6-1|TRBJ2-5|NA
CASSDGTLETQYF
TGTGCCAGCAGTGATGGGACTTTGGAGACCCAGTACTTC
>once|TRBV12-5|TRBJ1-3|TRBD1
CASGLVQGTAGSGNTIYF
TGTGCTAGTGGTTTGGTACAGGGGACAGCGGGTTCTGGAAACACCATATATTTT
>NA|TRBV7-2|TRBJ2-7|NA
CASSPNRGEQYF
TGTGCCAGCAGCCCCAATCGGGGGGAGCAGTACTTC
>NA|TRBV28|TRBJ2-7|NA
CASSSPGTATGPYEQYF
TGTGCCAGCAGTTCTCCGGGAACGGCCACTGGCCCCTACGAGCAGTACTTC
>NA|TRBV4-3|TRBJ2-5|NA
CASSQEFVGRRVGETQYF
TGCGCCAGCAGCCAAGAATTCGTGGGTCGCAGGGTGGGAGAGACCCAGTACTTC
>once|TRBV18|TRBJ1-1|TRBD1
CASSKTGGEDEAFF
TGTGCCAGCTCAAAAACAGGGGGCGAGGATGAAGCTTTCTTT
>NA|TRBV6-5|TRBJ1-1|NA
CASTVGGDGITEAFF
TGTGCCAGCACCGTGGGGGGGGACGGAATCACTGAAGCTTTCTTT
>NA|TRBV7-6|TRBJ2-1|NA
CASSSEVNEQFF
TGTGCCAGCAGTTCTGAGGTAAATGAGCAGTTCTTC
>NA|TRBV4-3|TRBJ2-7|TRBD1
CASSRDRVRSYEQYF
TGCGCCAGCAGCCGAGACAGGGTGAGGTCCTACGAGCAGTACTTC
>many|TRBV2|TRBJ2-7|TRBD1
CASGTGGAINEQYF
TGTGCCAGCGGGACAGGGGGCGCAATTAACGAGCAGTACTTC
>NA|TRBV7-3|TRBJ2-2|NA
CASKSGSNTGELFF
TGTGCCAGCAAAAGCGGTTCGAACACCGGGGAGCTGTTTTTT
>NA|TRBV15|TRBJ1-4|TRBD1
CATSRDAGTGRTLFF
TGTGCCACCAGCAGAGACGCAGGGACAGGTCGCACACTGTTTTTT